What follows are 21 T cell receptor beta chains derived from one specimen sequenced in a study of CD8+CD57+ T cells in acquired aplastic anemia. According to the study, genomic DNA was the template for TCR beta VDJ and CDR3 profiling. Each CDR3 protein gets one entry after TCRdb re-called the reads with MiXCR. The sample lists around 430,000 distinct CDR3 sequences; under 40% were seen once. Selection for sequencing was limited to patients who had shown CD8+CD57+ cell expansion by flow cytometry. The sample was sorted CD4+, CD8+, or CD8+CD57+ T cells (not recorded which) from PBMCs. These receptors came from a human donor with aplastic anemia.

The rearrangement links TRBV27 to TRBJ2-3, with D possibly called TRBD1 or TRBD2 (5 bases each). Germline V lookup: CDR1 MNHEY, CDR2 SMNVEV (reference sequence). The CDR3 is made up of 14 amino acids. V was pared by 3 bases and J by 2 bases, with 9 bases between. The CDR3 region has the DNA TGTGCCAGCAGTTTTCTGGGGGTCACAGATACGCAGTATTTT. Amino acids: CASSFLGVTDTQYF.

About this clonotype: This could be a read error, since a much larger clone is one nucleotide away. The chain links TRBV29-1 to TRBJ2-1, with D hard to call. The J call may be faulty, since TRBJ2-7 better matches the DNA end. This CDR3 is 13 amino acids long. Germline assignment: CDR1 SQVTM and CDR2 ANQGSEA. The CDR3 is CSSARKSYNEQYF. The CDR3 DNA sequence: TGCAGCTCAGCTAGAAAATCCTACAATGAGCAGTACTTC.

The chain recombines TRBV5-1 with TRBJ1-2, with D possibly matching TRBD1 (6 bases). Germline V CDR1 and CDR2: SGHRS, YFSETQ. CDR3 length: 17 residues. V was clipped by 1 base and J by 4 bases, with 20 bases between them. The CDR3 bases are TGCGCCAGCAGCTTGATACCAGGGGACCATCGTATCTATGGCTACACCTTC. Its translation is CASSLIPGDHRIYGYTF.

Of note for this clonotype: It may be a read error: a sequence one base away is much more abundant. Since the CDR3 does not end with the conserved phenylalanine or tryptophan, this likely comes from a read error. The rearrangement uses TRBV6-5 and TRBJ1-5; D is unresolved. This CDR3 spans 13 amino acids. Per the germline V gene, CDR1 is MNHEY and CDR2 is SVGAGI. The V and J ends lost 4 bases and 6 bases respectively, with 10 bases between them. The CDR3 nucleotides read TGTGCCAGCAGTTTAACCCTAGGTCAGCCCCAGCATCTT. This translates into CASSLTLGQPQHL.

This clonotype has at least ten counts. This rearrangement joins TRBV2 to TRBJ1-4; 7 bases map to TRBD1. The V gene's germline CDR1 is SNHLY and CDR2 FYNNEI. The V gene end was trimmed by 8 bases and the J gene end by 7 bases; junction bases not matched to a gene: 13. The CDR3 is 15 residues long. This CDR3 is CASLKGRTGGEKLFF. CDR3 coding DNA: TGTGCCAGCCTTAAAGGGAGGACAGGAGGTGAAAAACTGTTTTTT.

This clonotype was counted ten times or more. The gene calls are TRBV2 and TRBJ2-7; the D is unclear. Germline V CDR1 and CDR2: SNHLY, FYNNEI. The CDR3 length is 13 residues. The germline V and J ends were trimmed by 4 bases and 3 bases, with 10 bases remaining between them. CDR3 sequence: CASSGFEYYEQYF. The CDR3 bases are TGTGCCAGCAGTGGGTTCGAATACTACGAGCAGTACTTC.

Notes on this clonotype: A single base separates this from a much larger clone, so it may be a read error. J is TRBJ2-1 and V is TRBV7-9; D unresolved. CDR1 SEHNR and CDR2 FQNEAQ come from the germline V gene (reference sequence). This CDR3 comprises 10 residues. The ends were cut back, 4 bases at V and 10 bases at J, with 5 bases in the middle. In DNA form, the CDR3 reads TGTGCCAGCAGCTCCAAAGAGCAGTTCTTC. Amino acids: CASSSKEQFF.

Comments on this clonotype: Just one base apart from a much larger clone, this may be a read error. V gene TRBV9 combines with J gene TRBJ1-1; the D gene is possibly TRBD1 (5 bases). The CDR3 has 13 residues. Germline CDR1 SGDLS, CDR2 YYNGEE. CDR3 protein: CAGSMTALTEAFF. The CDR3, as DNA: TGTGCCGGCAGCATGACAGCCCTCACTGAAGCTTTCTTT.

This clonotype occurred a few times. The chain couples TRBV7-9 to TRBJ1-3; D remains ambiguous. The V end lost 1 base, the J end lost 2 bases, and 9 bases lay between the germline ends. Germline assignment: CDR1 SEHNR and CDR2 FQNEAQ (reference sequence). The CDR3 consists of 15 residues. This CDR3 is CASSLGGAPGNTIYF. The DNA for the CDR3 is TGTGCCAGCAGCTTAGGGGGAGCTCCTGGAAACACCATATATTTT.

V and J are TRBV30 and TRBJ2-7; D unresolved. There are 16 residues in the CDR3. Per the germline V gene, CDR1 is GTSNPN and CDR2 is SVGIG (reference sequence). Trimming shortened V by 2 bases and J by 4 bases, and 21 bases separated the two germline ends. The CDR3 DNA is TGTGCCTGGAGTAGGGCTGGGTCGCACACTGGGTACGAGCAGTACTTC. Encoded protein: CAWSRAGSHTGYEQYF.

The chain uses TRBV2 and TRBJ2-7; 10 bases are a match to TRBD2. Germline V CDR1 and CDR2: SNHLY, FYNNEI. The V segment lost 1 base and the J segment 3 bases; nucleotides outside the gene matches: 0. The CDR3 has 14 residues. Here the CDR3 DNA reads TGTGCCAGCAGTGAAGAGCGGGGGGGCTACGAGCAGTACTTC. Protein: CASSEERGGYEQYF.

This clonotype was picked up a small number of times. V is TRBV14 and J is TRBJ2-1; 7 bases align to TRBD2. The germline V gene has CDR1 SGHDN and CDR2 FVKESK. This CDR3 comprises 15 residues. V shed 1 base and J 8 bases; nucleotides not matched to a gene: 8. The CDR3: CASSQGGGSGDEQFF. DNA for the CDR3: TGTGCCAGCAGCCAAGGAGGCGGGAGTGGCGATGAGCAGTTCTTC.

The table lists this clonotype with many counts. The chain employs TRBV24-1 and TRBJ1-2; 10 positions match TRBD1. CDR1 KGHDR and CDR2 SFDVKD come from the germline V gene. V shed 6 bases, J shed 4 bases, and the junction held 13 bases outside the gene matches. This CDR3 comprises 17 residues. The CDR3 bases are TGTGCCACCAGTCCAAGCCGGGACAGGGGTATAGGCTATGGCTACACCTTC. Translated, it gives CATSPSRDRGIGYGYTF.

As to this clonotype: The germline gene is not matched at one end of the junction; a read error may be the cause. The V call is TRBV24-1, the J call TRBJ2-1, with 10 bases fitting TRBD2. The CDR3 sequence is 16 residues long. In germline, CDR1 is KGHDR, CDR2 SFDVKD. As DNA, the CDR3 is TGTGCCTCCAGTGACCGTCGGACTAGCGGAGGGAATGAGCAGTTCTTC. As protein: CASSDRRTSGGNEQFF.

A remark on this clonotype: A clone one base away is much larger, so this may be a read error. This chain uses TRBV20-1 with TRBJ1-2; no definite D call. Looked up from germline, CDR1 is DFQATT and CDR2 is SNEGSKA (reference sequence). This CDR3 contains 14 residues. The CDR3 DNA sequence: TGCAGTGCTAGAGTCGCCGACCGAGACTATAGCTACACCTTC. Residues: CSARVADRDYSYTF.

In its sample, this clonotype was seen a few times. The chain recombines TRBV12-5 with TRBJ1-1; possibly TRBD1 for D (6 bases). Between the trimmed V and J ends, which lost 7 bases and 5 bases, there was a span of 14 bases. The CDR3 runs 13 residues. CDR1 is LGHNT, CDR2 FRNRAP, per germline. In DNA, the CDR3 is TGTGCTAGTGAGTCAGGGGAGGGTACTGAAGCTTTCTTT. This codes for CASESGEGTEAFF.

Concerning this clonotype: A clone one base away is much larger, so this may be a read error. The V call is TRBV2, the J call TRBJ2-5; 9 positions match TRBD2. The CDR3 runs to 15 residues. Germline loops: CDR1 SNHLY, CDR2 FYNNEI. J lost 5 bases, V lost 3 bases, and 7 bases had no gene match. The CDR3 reads CASSDGGGAGETQYF. CDR3 DNA: TGTGCCAGCAGTGACGGCGGGGGGGCCGGGGAGACCCAGTACTTC. Together with reference TRBV2 and TRBJ2-5, the CDR3 gives the full variable domain: EPEVTQTPSHQVTQMGQEVILRCVPISNHLYFYWYRQILGQKVEFLVSFYNNEISEKSEIFDDQFSVERPDGSNFTLKIRSTKLEDSAMYFCASSDGGGAGETQYFGPGTRLLVL.

Only a few counts were recorded for this clonotype. The rearrangement links TRBV19 to TRBJ2-5; possible D gene TRBD2, 6 bases. V lost 4 bases to trimming and J lost 7 bases, with 19 bases between them. The CDR3 covers 15 residues. The germline V gene has CDR1 LNHDA and CDR2 SQIVND (reference sequence). The CDR3 coding sequence is TGTGCCAGTAGTACCTCTAGCGCAACTCCGGGGACCCAGTACTTC. It specifies CASSTSSATPGTQYF.

The CDR3 is CASSFRAGSSYNEQFF. In DNA, the CDR3 is TGTGCCAGCAGCTTTCGCGCAGGCAGCTCCTACAATGAGCAGTTCTTC. The gene calls are TRBV5-5 and TRBJ2-1; no definite D call. The germline V gene has CDR1 SGHKS and CDR2 YYEKEE (reference sequence). The ends were cut back, 2 bases at V and 0 bases at J, with 12 bases in the middle. The CDR3 runs to 16 residues.

V gene TRBV20-1 combines with J gene TRBJ2-2; 11 positions agree with TRBD1. Unmatched junction bases numbered 1, after V lost 4 bases and J lost 6 bases. Germline V CDR1 and CDR2: DFQATT, SNEGSKA (reference sequence). The CDR3 spans 13 residues. CDR3: CSAKGQGAGELFF. Written as DNA, the CDR3 is TGCAGTGCTAAGGGACAGGGGGCCGGGGAGCTGTTTTTT.

This clonotype has ten or more counts. The chain uses TRBV7-8 and TRBJ2-7; 7 bases match TRBD2. This CDR3 has 15 amino acids. V lost 2 bases to trimming and J lost 6 bases; unmatched junction nucleotides: 10. Germline V gene lookup returns CDR1 SGHVS and CDR2 FQNEAQ. The CDR3 nucleotides are TGTGCCAGCAGCTTACCCCCTCGATCGGGAGGCGAGCAGTACTTC. This codes for CASSLPPRSGGEQYF.